What follows are 23 T cell receptor beta chains derived from one specimen sequenced in a study of T cell changes during pregnancy in multiple sclerosis (dated by TCRdb to the late 2010s). The receptor library was made with the immunoSEQ multiplex PCR assay. TCRdb re-hosts the immuneACCESS table, in-frame sequences only. Its copies lack some clones; in the studies checked, an unresolved V gene accounts for under half of them, and the cause for the rest is not known. The sample includes some 70,000 clones, with 91% observed a single time. The ten largest clonotypes hold roughly 2% of the sample. Material: peripheral blood, obtained in the first trimester of pregnancy. These TCRs come from a female donor with multiple sclerosis, enrolled in a pregnancy study.

The chain uses TRBV9 and TRBJ2-3; possibly TRBD1 for D (6 bases). Trimming cost V 0 bases and J 2 bases, with 10 bases left between them. The CDR3 has 15 amino acids. In germline, CDR1 is SGDLS, CDR2 YYNGEE. CDR3 nucleotide sequence: TGTGCCAGCAGCGTAGTGGGGGCAGTCACAGATACGCAGTATTTT. This codes for CASSVVGAVTDTQYF.

J is TRBJ1-1 and V is TRBV6-1; weak D call: TRBD1 (6 bases). The germline V and J ends were trimmed by 6 bases and 2 bases, with 10 bases remaining between them. Per the germline V gene, CDR1 is MNHNS and CDR2 is SASEGT. CDR3 length equals 13 residues. The DNA for the CDR3 is TGTGCCAGCAGGGGGGCGGGTAACACTGAAGCTTTCTTT. It codes for CASRGAGNTEAFF.

The J gene is TRBJ1-5, the V gene TRBV2; 9 nucleotides match TRBD1. Germline CDR1 SNHLY, CDR2 FYNNEI. V shed 6 bases, J shed 4 bases, and the junction held 4 bases outside the gene matches. CDR3 length: 14 amino acids. DNA of the CDR3: TGTGCCAGCAGGGACAGGGGCTTGAATCAGCCCCAGCATTTT. The encoded protein is CASRDRGLNQPQHF.

With respect to this clone: The sample has other DNA sequences that encode this CDR3 too. The V and J genes are TRBV9 and TRBJ2-5, with TRBD2 matching 11 bases. CDR3 length: 15 residues. Germline assignment: CDR1 SGDLS and CDR2 YYNGEE. The V and J ends lost 0 bases and 4 bases, in that order; junction bases with no gene match: 2. Written as DNA, the CDR3 is TGTGCCAGCAGCGTAGGTCTAGCGGGAGGAGAGACCCAGTACTTC. Translation: CASSVGLAGGETQYF.

The rearrangement links TRBV4-2 to TRBJ1-3; the D is unclear. Germline V gene data show CDR1 as LGHNA and CDR2 as YNFKEQ. This CDR3 contains 16 residues. V was pared by 0 bases and J by 2 bases, with 11 bases between. The CDR3 spells CASSQETTGAGNTIYF. CDR3 in DNA: TGTGCCAGCAGCCAAGAGACCACCGGGGCTGGAAACACCATATATTTT.

The rearrangement links TRBV18 to TRBJ2-7; the match to TRBD1 covers 9 bases. Germline-derived CDR1 and CDR2 are KGHSH and LQKENI. There are 15 residues in the CDR3. Losses at the gene ends were 3 bases for V and 2 bases for J; bases not matched to a gene: 5. The CDR3 spells CASSPSTGGTYEQYF. As DNA, the CDR3 is TGTGCCAGCTCACCTTCGACAGGGGGGACCTACGAGCAGTACTTC.

This clone appeared once. The J gene is TRBJ1-1, the V gene TRBV6-6, with 10 bases aligning to TRBD1. This CDR3 comprises 16 residues. After removal of 6 bases from V and 0 bases from J, the junction contained 7 bases not matched to a gene. The germline V gene has CDR1 MNHNY and CDR2 SVGAGI (reference sequence). This CDR3 is CASSSGTGVLNTEAFF. CDR3 nucleotide sequence: TGTGCCAGCAGCTCCGGGACAGGGGTCCTGAACACTGAAGCTTTCTTT.

The J gene is TRBJ2-3, the V gene TRBV5-6; 8 nucleotides match TRBD1. Trimming cost V 1 base and J 3 bases; bases outside gene matches: 4. Germline loops: CDR1 SGHDT, CDR2 YYEEEE. The CDR3 is 15 amino acids. CDR3 DNA sequence: TGTGCCAGCAGCTTGTTCGGACAGGGAACAGATACGCAGTATTTT. Encoded protein: CASSLFGQGTDTQYF.

The chain combines TRBV29-1 with TRBJ2-5; 9 bases fit TRBD1. With 6 bases clipped from V and 4 bases from J, the junction kept 9 bases outside the gene matches. Germline lookup yields CDR1 SQVTM and CDR2 ANQGSEA. The CDR3 runs to 14 residues. CDR3 in amino acids: CSVVWDREGETQYF. CDR3 nucleotide sequence: TGCAGCGTCGTCTGGGACAGGGAGGGAGAGACCCAGTACTTC.

The chain recombines TRBV7-3 with TRBJ2-3; maybe TRBD1 (5 bases). Trimming cost V 2 bases and J 4 bases, with 13 bases left between them. CDR1 SGHTA and CDR2 FQGTGA come from the germline V gene. The CDR3 length is 15 residues. The CDR3 reads CASSLAQGPPDTQYF. The CDR3 nucleotides read TGTGCCAGCAGCTTAGCTCAGGGCCCCCCAGATACGCAGTATTTT.

The rearrangement uses TRBV27 and TRBJ2-1; 9 nucleotides match TRBD2. Germline-derived CDR1 and CDR2 are MNHEY and SMNVEV (reference sequence). The CDR3 covers 17 residues. The junction had 13 bases not matched to a gene; V was cut back by 4 bases and J by 6 bases. The CDR3 reads CASSWAGGGVTRNEQFF. As DNA, the CDR3 is TGTGCCAGCAGTTGGGCGGGGGGGGGAGTGACGCGCAATGAGCAGTTCTTC.

The CDR3 spells CAWSVRGMNTEAFF. The DNA for the CDR3 is TGTGCCTGGAGTGTAAGGGGGATGAACACTGAAGCTTTCTTT. The chain couples TRBV30 to TRBJ1-1; possibly TRBD1 for D (6 bases). Trimming stripped 0 bases from V and 0 bases from J, with 8 bases between. The CDR3 totals 14 residues. The V gene's germline CDR1 is GTSNPN and CDR2 SVGIG (reference sequence).

The chain has TRBV6-1 and TRBJ2-7, with a tentative D call TRBD1 (5 bases). V lost 0 bases and J lost 7, with 13 bases in between. CDR1 is MNHNS, CDR2 SASEGT, per germline. This CDR3 is built from 14 residues. The CDR3 DNA reads TGTGCCAGCAGTGAAGCAAGGGGTTCCGGGGAGCAGTACTTC. Its protein is CASSEARGSGEQYF.

The table lists this clone with a count of one. The gene calls are TRBV6-1 and TRBJ2-5, with D possibly matching TRBD2 (6 bases). Germline-derived CDR1 and CDR2 are MNHNS and SASEGT. This CDR3 is built from 16 residues. V lost 2 bases to trimming and J lost 1 base, with 14 bases between them. The CDR3 loop is CASSEIVEGPQETQYF. In DNA form, the CDR3 reads TGTGCCAGCAGTGAAATAGTGGAGGGCCCCCAAGAGACCCAGTACTTC.

The V call is TRBV7-2, the J call TRBJ1-4; a weak D match, TRBD1 (6 bases). The length of the CDR3 is 14 residues. V lost 1 base and J lost 8, with 11 bases in between. Germline loops: CDR1 SGHTA, CDR2 FQGNSA. CDR3 loop: CASSLGGGWEKLFF. The CDR3 coding sequence is TGTGCCAGCAGCTTAGGAGGGGGATGGGAAAAACTGTTTTTT. The full variable domain, in which reference TRBV7-2 and TRBJ1-4 provide the parts outside the CDR3, is GAGVSQSPSNKVTEKGKDVELRCDPISGHTALYWYRQSLGQGLEFLIYFQGNSAPDKSGLPSDRFSAERTGGSVSTLTIQRTQQEDSAVYLCASSLGGGWEKLFFGSGTQLSVL.

The sample holds one count of this clone. The chain has TRBV9 and TRBJ2-3; 7 nucleotides match TRBD2. The CDR3 totals 18 residues. Germline CDR1 SGDLS, CDR2 YYNGEE. After removal of 1 base from V and 5 bases from J, the junction contained 16 bases not matched to a gene. CDR3 nucleotides: TGTGCCAGCAGCGTAAAGGGAGCGGGACTGCCAGTCGGAGATACGCAGTATTTT. This codes for CASSVKGAGLPVGDTQYF.

This chain links TRBV28 with TRBJ1-2, with D possibly TRBD1 on 6 matching bases. Deletions cut 2 bases from V and 2 bases from J, with 15 bases between. CDR3 size: 16 residues. Germline V gene data show CDR1 as MDHEN and CDR2 as SYDVKM. CDR3: CASSLGDRRWNYGYTF. The CDR3 DNA sequence: TGTGCCAGCAGTTTAGGAGACAGGAGGTGGAACTATGGCTACACCTTC.

The rearrangement links TRBV7-9 to TRBJ1-3; D gene unclear. The germline gives CDR1 SEHNR, CDR2 FQNEAQ (reference sequence). V was cut by 1 base and J by 0 bases, with 4 bases left in between. The CDR3 has 14 amino acids. CDR3 DNA: TGTGCCAGCAGCTTAGGACACTCTGGAAACACCATATATTTT. It is translated as CASSLGHSGNTIYF.

V is TRBV13 and J is TRBJ2-7; 7 positions match TRBD1. The CDR3 covers 14 residues. V shed 4 bases and J 3 bases; nucleotides not matched to a gene: 6. Germline-derived CDR1 and CDR2 are PRHDT and FYEKMQ (reference sequence). The DNA for the CDR3 is TGTGCCAGCAGCTCACGACAGGGTAGCTACGAGCAGTACTTC. Residues: CASSSRQGSYEQYF. The full variable domain, its missing parts supplied by reference TRBV13 and TRBJ2-7, is AAGVIQSPRHLIKEKRETATLKCYPIPRHDTVYWYQQGPGQDPQFLISFYEKMQSDKGSIPDRFSAQQFSDYHSELNMSSLELGDSALYFCASSSRQGSYEQYFGPGTRLTVT.

The chain has TRBV30 and TRBJ2-3, with a tentative D call TRBD1 (6 bases). CDR1 is GTSNPN and CDR2 is SVGIG in the germline V gene (reference sequence). Trimming pared 5 bases from V and 2 bases from J, leaving 14 bases between. The CDR3 is 14 residues long. The CDR3 here is CAWGDGQFTDTQYF. The CDR3 nucleotides are TGTGCCTGGGGAGATGGACAGTTCACAGATACGCAGTATTTT. Variable domain in full (rest from reference TRBV30 and TRBJ2-3): SQTIHQWPATLVQPVGSPLSLECTVEGTSNPNLYWYRQAAGRGLQLLFYSVGIGQISSEVPQNLSASRPQDRQFILSSKKLLLSDSGFYLCAWGDGQFTDTQYFGPGTRLTVL.

The chain uses TRBV2 and TRBJ2-1; 9 nucleotides align to TRBD2. Germline lookup yields CDR1 SNHLY and CDR2 FYNNEI. V lost 1 base and J lost 3; bases outside the gene matches: 7. This CDR3 has 17 residues. The CDR3 coding sequence is TGTGCCAGCAGTGAAGGGTTAGCGGGGGCCTACTACAATGAGCAGTTCTTC. It codes for CASSEGLAGAYYNEQFF.

This chain joins TRBV5-1 and TRBJ2-2; D perhaps matches TRBD1 (6 bases). The length of the CDR3 is 14 residues. Trimming removed 0 bases from V and 7 bases from J, with 10 bases in between. The V gene's germline CDR1 is SGHRS and CDR2 YFSETQ. CDR3: CASSLEEGVGELFF. Here the CDR3 DNA reads TGCGCCAGCAGCTTGGAAGAGGGGGTCGGGGAGCTGTTTTTT.

The chain is built from TRBV2 and TRBJ2-1; TRBD1 agrees at 7 bases. The CDR3 is 15 amino acids. V shed 7 bases and J 8 bases; nucleotides not matched to a gene: 14. Germline assignment: CDR1 SNHLY and CDR2 FYNNEI. The CDR3 here is CASTRGEGGTYEQFF. The CDR3 bases are TGTGCCAGCACCCGAGGGGAAGGGGGCACCTATGAGCAGTTCTTC.